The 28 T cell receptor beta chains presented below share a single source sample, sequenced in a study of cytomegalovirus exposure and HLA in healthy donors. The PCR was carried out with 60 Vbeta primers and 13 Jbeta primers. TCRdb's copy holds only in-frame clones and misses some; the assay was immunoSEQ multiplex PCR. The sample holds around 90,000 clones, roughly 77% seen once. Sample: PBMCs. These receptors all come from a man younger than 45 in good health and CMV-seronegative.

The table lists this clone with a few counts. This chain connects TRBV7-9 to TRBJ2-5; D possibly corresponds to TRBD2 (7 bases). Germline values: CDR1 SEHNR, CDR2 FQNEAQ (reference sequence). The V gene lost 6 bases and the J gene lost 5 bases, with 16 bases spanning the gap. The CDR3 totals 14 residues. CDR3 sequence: CASSFQGGGETQYF. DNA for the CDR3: TGTGCCAGCAGTTTTCAAGGGGGGGGCGAGACCCAGTACTTC.

The DNA of the CDR3 is TGCAGCGGCCGCAGGGGGATCGGCGAGCAGTACTTC. Protein: CSGRRGIGEQYF. The chain joins TRBV29-1 to TRBJ2-7; 7 bases fit TRBD1. This CDR3 is 12 amino acids long. V dropped 7 bases and J dropped 6; count of bases not matched to a gene: 9. The germline V gene encodes CDR1 SQVTM and CDR2 ANQGSEA.

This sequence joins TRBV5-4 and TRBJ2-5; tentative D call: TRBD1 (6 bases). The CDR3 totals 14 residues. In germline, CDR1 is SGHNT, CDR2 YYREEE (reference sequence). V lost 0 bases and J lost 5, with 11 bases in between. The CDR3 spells CASSLGGQEETQYF. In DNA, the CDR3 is TGTGCCAGCAGCTTGGGGGGACAAGAGGAGACCCAGTACTTC.

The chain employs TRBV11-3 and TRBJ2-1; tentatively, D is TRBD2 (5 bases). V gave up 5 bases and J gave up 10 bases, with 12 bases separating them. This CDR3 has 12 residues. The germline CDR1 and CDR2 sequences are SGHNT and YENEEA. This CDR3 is CASSKPPGEQFF. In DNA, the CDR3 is TGTGCCAGCAGCAAGCCCCCGGGAGAGCAGTTCTTC.

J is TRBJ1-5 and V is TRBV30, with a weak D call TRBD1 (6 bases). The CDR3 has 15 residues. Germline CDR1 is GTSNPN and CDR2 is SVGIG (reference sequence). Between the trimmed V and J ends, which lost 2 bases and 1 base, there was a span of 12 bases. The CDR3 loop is CAWSKGGASNQPQHF. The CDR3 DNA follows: TGTGCCTGGAGTAAGGGGGGGGCGAGCAATCAGCCCCAGCATTTT.

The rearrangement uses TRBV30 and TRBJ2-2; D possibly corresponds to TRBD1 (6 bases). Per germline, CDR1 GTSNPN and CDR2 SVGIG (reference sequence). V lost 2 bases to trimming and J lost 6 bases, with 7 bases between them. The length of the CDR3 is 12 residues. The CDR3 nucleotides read TGTGCCTGGAGTAGGGGGTCCGGGGAGCTGTTTTTT. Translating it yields CAWSRGSGELFF. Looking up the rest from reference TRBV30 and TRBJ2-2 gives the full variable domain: SQTIHQWPATLVQPVGSPLSLECTVEGTSNPNLYWYRQAAGRGLQLLFYSVGIGQISSEVPQNLSASRPQDRQFILSSKKLLLSDSGFYLCAWSRGSGELFFGEGSRLTVL.

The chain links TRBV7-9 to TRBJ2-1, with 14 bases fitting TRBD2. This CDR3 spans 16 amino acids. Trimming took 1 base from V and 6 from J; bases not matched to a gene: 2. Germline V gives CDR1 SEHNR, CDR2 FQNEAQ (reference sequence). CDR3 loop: CASSLGGLAGGNEQFF. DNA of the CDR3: TGTGCCAGCAGCTTAGGCGGACTAGCGGGGGGCAATGAGCAGTTCTTC.

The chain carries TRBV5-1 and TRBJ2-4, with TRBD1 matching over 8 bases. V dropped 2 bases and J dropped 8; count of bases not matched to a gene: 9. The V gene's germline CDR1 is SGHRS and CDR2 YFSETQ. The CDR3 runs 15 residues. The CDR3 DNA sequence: TGCGCCAGCAGCTTATATCAGGGGGCTGTGGACATTCAGTACTTC. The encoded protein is CASSLYQGAVDIQYF.

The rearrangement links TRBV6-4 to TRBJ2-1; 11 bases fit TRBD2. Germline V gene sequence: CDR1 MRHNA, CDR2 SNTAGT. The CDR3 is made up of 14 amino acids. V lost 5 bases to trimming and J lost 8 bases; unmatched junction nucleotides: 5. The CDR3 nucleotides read TGTGCCAGCAGTTTTAGCGGGGGGGTAGATGAGCAGTTCTTC. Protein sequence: CASSFSGGVDEQFF.

The CDR3 nucleotides are TGTGCCTGGAGCGCGGGACAGGCGAAAGAGCAGTACTTC. The encoded protein is CAWSAGQAKEQYF. This rearrangement joins TRBV30 to TRBJ2-7; 8 positions agree with TRBD1. J lost 7 bases, V lost 3 bases, and 8 bases had no gene match. The germline CDR1 and CDR2 sequences are GTSNPN and SVGIG (reference sequence). CDR3 length: 13 amino acids.

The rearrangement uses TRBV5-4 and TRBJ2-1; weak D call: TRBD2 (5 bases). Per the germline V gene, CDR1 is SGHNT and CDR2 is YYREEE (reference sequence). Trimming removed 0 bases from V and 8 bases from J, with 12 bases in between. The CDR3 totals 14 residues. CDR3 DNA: TGTGCCAGCAGCTTGGCCAGACTACGAGATGAGCAGTTCTTC. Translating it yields CASSLARLRDEQFF. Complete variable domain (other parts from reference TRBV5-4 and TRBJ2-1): ETGVTQSPTHLIKTRGQQVTLRCSSQSGHNTVSWYQQALGQGPQFIFQYYREEENGRGNFPPRFSGLQFPNYSSELNVNALELDDSALYLCASSLARLRDEQFFGPGTRLTVL.

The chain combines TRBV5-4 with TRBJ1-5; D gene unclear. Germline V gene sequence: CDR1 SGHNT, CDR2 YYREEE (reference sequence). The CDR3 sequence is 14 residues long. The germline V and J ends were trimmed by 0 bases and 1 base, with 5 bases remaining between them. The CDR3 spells CASSLDQSNQPQHF. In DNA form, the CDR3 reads TGTGCCAGCAGCTTGGATCAGAGCAATCAGCCCCAGCATTTT.

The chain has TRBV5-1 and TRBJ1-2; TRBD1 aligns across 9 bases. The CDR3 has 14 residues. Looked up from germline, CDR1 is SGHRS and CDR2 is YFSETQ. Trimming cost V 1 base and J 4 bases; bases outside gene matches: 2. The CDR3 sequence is CASSLRTGAYGYTF. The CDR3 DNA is TGCGCCAGCAGCTTGAGGACAGGGGCCTATGGCTACACCTTC.

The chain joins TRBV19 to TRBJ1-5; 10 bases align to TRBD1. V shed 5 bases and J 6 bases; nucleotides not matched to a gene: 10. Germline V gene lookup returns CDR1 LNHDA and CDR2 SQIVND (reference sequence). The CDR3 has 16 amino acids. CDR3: CASSSTGTGVGQPQHF. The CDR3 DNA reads TGTGCCAGTAGTTCCACCGGGACAGGGGTTGGTCAGCCCCAGCATTTT.

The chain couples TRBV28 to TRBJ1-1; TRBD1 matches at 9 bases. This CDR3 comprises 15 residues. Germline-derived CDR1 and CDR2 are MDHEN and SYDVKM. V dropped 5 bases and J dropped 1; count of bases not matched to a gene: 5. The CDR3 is CASSGGQGENTEAFF. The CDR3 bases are TGTGCCAGCAGTGGGGGACAGGGCGAGAACACTGAAGCTTTCTTT.

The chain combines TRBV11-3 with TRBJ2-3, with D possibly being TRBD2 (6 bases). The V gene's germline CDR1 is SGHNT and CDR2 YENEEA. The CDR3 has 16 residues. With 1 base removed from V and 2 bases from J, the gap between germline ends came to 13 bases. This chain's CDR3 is CASSLGGSSVTDTQYF. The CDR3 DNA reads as TGTGCCAGCAGCTTAGGGGGCTCTAGCGTCACAGATACGCAGTATTTT.

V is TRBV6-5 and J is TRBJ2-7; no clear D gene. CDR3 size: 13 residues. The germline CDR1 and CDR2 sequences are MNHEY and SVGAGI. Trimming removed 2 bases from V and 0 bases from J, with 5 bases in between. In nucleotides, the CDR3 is TGTGCCAGCAGTTACGCGTACTCCTACGAGCAGTACTTC. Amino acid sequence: CASSYAYSYEQYF.

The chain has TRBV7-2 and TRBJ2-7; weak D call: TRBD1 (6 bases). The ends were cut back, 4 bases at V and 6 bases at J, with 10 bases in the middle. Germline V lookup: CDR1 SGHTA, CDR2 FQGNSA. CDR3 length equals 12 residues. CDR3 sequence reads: CASSSNRAEQYF. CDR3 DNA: TGTGCCAGCAGCTCTAACAGGGCCGAGCAGTACTTC.

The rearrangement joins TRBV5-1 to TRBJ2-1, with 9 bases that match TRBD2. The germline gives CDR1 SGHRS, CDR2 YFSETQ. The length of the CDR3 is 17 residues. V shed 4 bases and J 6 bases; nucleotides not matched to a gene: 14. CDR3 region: CASSMVTAGGPFNEQFF. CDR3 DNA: TGCGCCAGCAGCATGGTAACGGCGGGAGGGCCATTCAATGAGCAGTTCTTC.

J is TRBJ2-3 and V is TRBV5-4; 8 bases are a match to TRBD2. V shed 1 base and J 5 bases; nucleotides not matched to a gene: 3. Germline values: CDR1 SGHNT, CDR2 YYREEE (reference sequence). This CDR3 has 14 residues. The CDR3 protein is CASSLSGGQDTQYF. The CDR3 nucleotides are TGTGCCAGCAGCTTGTCGGGGGGGCAAGATACGCAGTATTTT.

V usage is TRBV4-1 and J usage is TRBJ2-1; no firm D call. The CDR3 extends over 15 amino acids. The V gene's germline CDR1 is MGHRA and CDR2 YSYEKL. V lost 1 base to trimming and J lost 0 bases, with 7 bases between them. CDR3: CASSQARSSYNEQFF. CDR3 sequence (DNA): TGCGCCAGCAGCCAAGCTAGGAGCTCCTACAATGAGCAGTTCTTC.

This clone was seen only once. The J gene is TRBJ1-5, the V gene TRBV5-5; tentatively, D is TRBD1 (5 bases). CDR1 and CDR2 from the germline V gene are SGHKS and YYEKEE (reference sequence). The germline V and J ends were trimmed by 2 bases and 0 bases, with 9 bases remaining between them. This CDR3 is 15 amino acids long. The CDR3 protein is CASSFTRASNQPQHF. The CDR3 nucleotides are TGTGCCAGCAGCTTCACCAGGGCTAGCAATCAGCCCCAGCATTTT.

CDR3 loop: CASSLAGRRNSNQPQHF. The CDR3 DNA sequence: TGTGCCAGCAGCTTAGCGGGCAGGCGTAATAGCAATCAGCCCCAGCATTTT. The rearrangement uses TRBV7-2 and TRBJ1-5; D ambiguous. V was clipped by 0 bases and J by 0 bases, with 12 bases between them. The germline CDR1 and CDR2 sequences are SGHTA and FQGNSA. The CDR3 is made up of 17 amino acids.

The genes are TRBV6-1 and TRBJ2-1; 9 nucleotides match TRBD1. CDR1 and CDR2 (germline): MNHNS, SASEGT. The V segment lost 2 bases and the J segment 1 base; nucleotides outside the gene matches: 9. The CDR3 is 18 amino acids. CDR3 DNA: TGTGCCAGCAGTGAAAGAATCCCGGGACAGGGATCCTACAATGAGCAGTTCTTC. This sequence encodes CASSERIPGQGSYNEQFF.

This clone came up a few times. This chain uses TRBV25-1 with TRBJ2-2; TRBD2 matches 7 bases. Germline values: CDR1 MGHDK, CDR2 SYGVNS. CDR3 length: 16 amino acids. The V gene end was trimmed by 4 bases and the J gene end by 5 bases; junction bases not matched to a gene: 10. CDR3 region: CASSVSGRGRTGELFF. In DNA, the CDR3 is TGTGCCAGCAGTGTCTCTGGGAGGGGTCGTACCGGGGAGCTGTTTTTT.

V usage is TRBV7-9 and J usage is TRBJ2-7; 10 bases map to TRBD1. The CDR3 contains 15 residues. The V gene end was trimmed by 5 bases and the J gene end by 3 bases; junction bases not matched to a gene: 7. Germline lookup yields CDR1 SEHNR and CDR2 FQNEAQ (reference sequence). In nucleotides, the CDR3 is TGTGCCAGCAGCCCCGGGACAGGGGCTCGCTACGAGCAGTACTTC. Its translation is CASSPGTGARYEQYF.

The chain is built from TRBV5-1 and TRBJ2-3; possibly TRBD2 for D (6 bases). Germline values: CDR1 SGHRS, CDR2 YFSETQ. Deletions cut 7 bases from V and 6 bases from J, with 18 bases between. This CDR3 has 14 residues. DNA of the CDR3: TGCGCCAGCGATACAGGTACGCTAGCGGATACGCAGTATTTT. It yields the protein CASDTGTLADTQYF.

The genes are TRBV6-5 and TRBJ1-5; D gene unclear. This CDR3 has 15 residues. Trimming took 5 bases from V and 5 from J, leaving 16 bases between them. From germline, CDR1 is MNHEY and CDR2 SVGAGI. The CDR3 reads CASSPSSSGDQPQHF. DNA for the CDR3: TGTGCCAGCAGTCCGTCCTCGTCCGGGGATCAGCCCCAGCATTTT.